Below, one T cell receptor beta chain is given with its context. Its antigen is still unknown. The sample originates from a study of blood T cells in healthy people across ages. The study, taken as a whole, reports: Estimates based on one million T cells were treated as lower bounds. The study found TCR beta diversity correlated strongly with naive T cell percentage.

Primed by a sample-barcoded 5' primer and a J-beta primer mix, a second PCR proceeded for roughly 6 to 12 cycles. TCRdb reprocessed the 5' RACE reads with MiXCR, giving one entry per CDR3 protein. The table includes 950,000 to 1,200,000 distinct CDR3 sequences, around two fifths detected once. Germline V gene lookup returns CDR1 LGHDT and CDR2 YNNKEL (reference sequence). Trimming took 4 bases from V and 3 from J; bases not matched to a gene: 4. The CDR3 has 15 residues. Every donor contributed approximately 10 milliliters of peripheral blood by blood draw. The chain couples TRBV3-1 to TRBJ2-5, with 11 bases identical to TRBD2. Sequenced sample: blood. The sequence derives from a man in his late teens or twenties in good health. The CDR3 region is CASSLAGGKEETQYF. The CDR3 DNA is TGTGCCAGCAGCCTAGCGGGGGGGAAAGAAGAGACCCAGTACTTC.